These 18 T cell receptor beta chains came from one sample sequenced in a study of tumor and adjacent non-tumor tissue in lung cancer. No cell sorting was done before RNA was extracted from the tissue. The normal lung tissue was taken more than 3 cm from the tumor edge. TCRbeta libraries were built with three rounds of nested PCR, modified from ARM-PCR. TCRdb processed the multiplex PCR reads anew with MiXCR; each CDR3 protein has one entry. This sample has around 99,000 distinct CDR3 sequences, with 62% found just once. The sequenced sample consisted of distant non-tumor lung tissue. The receptor source for this set is a man aged 55 to 70 with non-small cell lung cancer.

This rearrangement joins TRBV5-4 to TRBJ2-7; tentatively, D is TRBD2 (5 bases). Germline lookup yields CDR1 SGHNT and CDR2 YYREEE (reference sequence). This CDR3 region has 13 residues. This CDR3 is CVSSLGVGYEQYF. In DNA, the CDR3 is TGTGTCAGTAGCTTGGGAGTGGGATACGAGCAGTACTTC.

As concerns this clonotype: A much larger clone lies a single base off, so this may be a read error. This chain links TRBV28 with TRBJ2-1; unclear D gene. CDR1 MDHEN and CDR2 SYDVKM come from the germline V gene. The CDR3 loop spans 12 amino acids. In nucleotides, the CDR3 is TGTGTCAGCAGTTTATCCAAATATGAGCAGTTCTTC. It translates to CVSSLSKYEQFF.

A note on this clonotype: Compared with germline, one end of the junction differs, possibly owing to a read error. The gene calls are TRBV5-6 and TRBJ2-1; D possibly corresponds to TRBD1 (6 bases). The CDR3 covers 12 residues. From germline, CDR1 is SGHDT and CDR2 YYEEEE. The CDR3 sequence: CASRLVGGEQSF. CDR3 sequence (DNA): TGTGCCAGCAGATTGGTTGGGGGCGAGCAGTCCTTC.

Remarks on this clonotype: Given a much more abundant clone one base away, this may be a read error. The CDR3: CASSTVSPLSQYF. CDR3 bases: TGTGCCAGCAGCACGGTATCTCCCCTGTCCCAGTACTTC. The chain couples TRBV21-1 to TRBJ2-5; the DNA was not compared with TRBD1, the D call given in the table. TRBV21-1 is a pseudogene. The CDR3 has 13 amino acids.

The count of this clonotype is one. In this CDR3 the conserved last residue, phenylalanine or tryptophan, is missing, so a read error is likely. The J gene is TRBJ2-1, the V gene TRBV12-3 or TRBV12-4; no clear D gene. The CDR3 loop spans 12 amino acids. In nucleotides, the CDR3 is TGTGCCAGCAGTTTTGTTAGGGATGAACAGTTCTAC. Translated: CASSFVRDEQFY.

This clonotype occurred once. At one of its ends the junction is not consistent with the germline gene, which may arise from a read error. The gene calls are TRBV25-1 and TRBJ2-3, with a possible D match to TRBD1 (5 bases). CDR3 length: 11 residues. CDR1 is MGHDK and CDR2 is SYGVNS in the germline V gene. Here the CDR3 DNA reads TGTTCCAGCAGCTGGGGCGATGCGCAGTATTTT. Translation: CSSSWGDAQYF.

This chain joins TRBV19 and TRBJ2-1, with D unclear. This CDR3 is built from 14 residues. The germline V gene has CDR1 LNHDA and CDR2 SQIVND (reference sequence). Here the CDR3 reads CDSKDQSSYNEQFF. CDR3 in DNA: TGTGATAGTAAAGACCAGAGCTCCTACAATGAGCAGTTCTTC.

This clonotype was detected a few times. A much bigger clone sits one base away, suggesting this may be a read error. The V call is TRBV11-3, the J call TRBJ2-1; D may match TRBD1 or TRBD2 (5 bases each). The CDR3 covers 16 residues. Per the germline V gene, CDR1 is SGHNT and CDR2 is YENEEA. CDR3 in DNA: TGTGCCGGCAGCTTAGTTGTAATGGGGCGGGCCAATGAGCAGTTCTTC. Amino acids: CAGSLVVMGRANEQFF. The variable domain in full, completed from reference TRBV11-3 and TRBJ2-1, reads EAGVVQSPRYKIIEKKQPVAFWCNPISGHNTLYWYLQNLGQGPELLIRYENEEAVDDSQLPKDRFSAERLKGVDSTLKIQPAELGDSAVYLCAGSLVVMGRANEQFFGPGTRLTVL.

As for this clonotype: One end of the junction does not line up with germline, which may come from a read error. The genes are TRBV4-3 and TRBJ2-2; D is undetermined. Germline V lookup: CDR1 LGHNA, CDR2 YSLEER. The CDR3 runs 15 residues. In DNA form, the CDR3 reads TGCGACAGCAGCCAAGACCTATCAAGCGCCGGGGAGCTGTTTTTT. Protein product: CDSSQDLSSAGELFF.

This clonotype was counted at least ten times. The chain couples TRBV5-5 to TRBJ2-2; the D gene could be TRBD1 or TRBD2 (6 bases each). Per germline, CDR1 SGHKS and CDR2 YYEKEE (reference sequence). V was cut by 3 bases and J by 5 bases, with 23 bases left in between. This CDR3 is 18 amino acids long. The CDR3 DNA is TGTGCCAGCAGCTCGGAGGGGGGACGCCCTCGCGCAACCGGGGAGCTGTTTTTT. This sequence encodes CASSSEGGRPRATGELFF.

The chain has TRBV5-4 and TRBJ1-1, with D unclear. With 7 bases removed from V and 5 bases from J, the gap between germline ends came to 18 bases. Germline V gene data show CDR1 as SGHNT and CDR2 as YYREEE (reference sequence). The CDR3 spans 14 residues. The CDR3 DNA follows: TGTGCCAGCTTCTTCCCAGGCCGAGATACTGAAGCTTTCTTT. Translation gives CASFFPGRDTEAFF. Using reference TRBV5-4 and TRBJ1-1 for the parts outside the CDR3, the full variable domain is ETGVTQSPTHLIKTRGQQVTLRCSSQSGHNTVSWYQQALGQGPQFIFQYYREEENGRGNFPPRFSGLQFPNYSSELNVNALELDDSALYLCASFFPGRDTEAFFGQGTRLTVV.

About this clonotype itself: A clone one base away is much larger, so this may be a read error. The V gene is TRBV20-1, the J gene TRBJ1-5, with a weak D call TRBD1 (5 bases). With 7 bases removed from V and 8 bases from J, the gap between germline ends came to 33 bases. Per germline, CDR1 DFQATT and CDR2 SNEGSKA (reference sequence). The CDR3 contains 18 residues. CDR3 DNA: TGCAGTGTTAGGGGCCCTCCCCCGGCACAGGCCCTCCGGGAGCCCCAGCATTTT. Amino acid sequence: CSVRGPPPAQALREPQHF.

The chain recombines TRBV10-3 with TRBJ2-7, with TRBD1 matching 9 bases. Trimming removed 9 bases from V and 9 bases from J; junction bases left unmatched: 15. CDR1 and CDR2 (germline): ENHRY, SYGVKD. The CDR3 consists of 14 residues. CDR3 nucleotides: TGTGCCATGATTGATCCGGGACAGGGAAAGGGGCAGTACTTC. Translating gives CAMIDPGQGKGQYF.

Remarks on this clonotype: Compared with germline, one end of the junction differs, possibly owing to a read error. The chain couples TRBV28 to TRBJ2-2, with TRBD2 identical over 7 bases. Per the germline V gene, CDR1 is MDHEN and CDR2 is SYDVKM. The CDR3 is 16 residues long. The CDR3 DNA reads as TGTCCCAGCAGTTCCCTTGGGGGGAGCGGGATCGGGGAGCTGTTTTTT. Its translation: CPSSSLGGSGIGELFF. Full variable domain (remainder filled in from reference TRBV28 and TRBJ2-2): DVKVTQSSRYLVKRTGEKVFLECVQDMDHENMFWYRQDPGLGLRLIYFSYDVKMKEKGDIPEGYSVSREKKERFSLILESASTNQTSMYLCPSSSLGGSGIGELFFGEGSRLTVL.

Note on this clonotype: Mismatch with germline at one junction end may stem from a read error. V is TRBV28 and J is TRBJ2-5, with D tentatively TRBD1 (6 bases). Germline-derived CDR1 and CDR2 are MDHEN and SYDVKM. There are 18 residues in the CDR3. The CDR3 sequence: CARHVPTGTNYGRETHYF. The CDR3 DNA reads as TGTGCCAGACACGTACCTACCGGGACAAACTACGGACGAGAGACCCACTACTTC.

The table lists this clonotype with many counts. The genes are TRBV6-5 and TRBJ2-1, with 8 bases that match TRBD1. V trimming: 4 bases; J trimming: 0 bases; junction bases outside the gene matches: 2. Looked up from germline, CDR1 is MNHEY and CDR2 is SVGAGI. The CDR3 runs 15 residues. The chain's CDR3 is CASSSTGGSYNEQFF. CDR3 DNA sequence: TGTGCCAGCAGTTCCACAGGGGGCTCCTACAATGAGCAGTTCTTC.

Note on this clonotype: This is likely a read error, given that the CDR3 carries no conserved phenylalanine or tryptophan at its end. This sequence joins TRBV28 and TRBJ2-1; TRBD1 or TRBD2 may be the D gene (5 bases each). CDR3 length: 15 amino acids. V was shortened by 5 bases and J by 4 bases, with 15 bases between the two germline ends. Per germline, CDR1 MDHEN and CDR2 SYDVKM. CDR3 sequence: CASSGWGSSYNEQFS. The CDR3 DNA reads TGTGCCAGCAGTGGATGGGGGAGCTCATACAATGAGCAGTTCTCC.

With regard to this clonotype: A much larger clonotype is one base distant, so this may be a read error. The rearrangement uses TRBV7-8 and TRBJ1-1; D unclear. The germline V gene has CDR1 SGHVS and CDR2 FQNEAQ. The CDR3 extends over 16 amino acids. Trimming took off 0 bases at V and 2 bases at J, with 13 bases between the two ends. The CDR3, as DNA: TGTGCCAGCAGCTTAGCTCTGACTCGTCTAAACACTGAAGCTTTCTTT. Translating gives CASSLALTRLNTEAFF. The full variable domain, rest sourced from reference TRBV7-8 and TRBJ1-1, is GAGVSQSPRYKVAKRGQDVALRCDPISGHVSLFWYQQALGQGPEFLTYFQNEAQLDKSGLPSDRFFAERPEGSVSTLKIQRTQQEDSAVYLCASSLALTRLNTEAFFGQGTRLTVV.